A selection of T cell receptor beta chains follows, all from one sample in a study of T cell responses to AZD1222 COVID-19 vaccine. Only in-frame clones appear in the TCRdb table, and some are missing; sequencing was by immunoSEQ multiplex PCR. The data show 35,000 to 45,000 clones, about three quarters seen once. Here the sequenced sample was peripheral blood, taken on day 0 of AZD1222 vaccination. Receptors were obtained from an adult in good health. CDR3s include the opening cysteine and the closing phenylalanine or tryptophan. Fields, in order: V gene, clone size, J gene, D gene, CDR3 protein, CDR3 DNA. The D gene is left open where the match is weak. Clone size, where shown, is once, few, many, or a class for clones that have expanded.

V: TRBV7-9
size: .
J: TRBJ2-7
D: TRBD2
CDR3: CASSSLGGWHEQYF
DNA: TGTGCCAGCAGCTCCCTGGGGGGGTGGCACGAGCAGTACTTC

V: TRBV6-5
size: once
J: TRBJ2-4
D: TRBD1
CDR3: CASTQDRGDIQYF
DNA: TGTGCCAGCACCCAGGACAGGGGAGACATTCAGTACTTC

V: TRBV3-1/TRBV3-2
size: few
J: TRBJ1-3
D: .
CDR3: CASSQGAGYGNTIYF
DNA: TGTGCCAGCAGCCAAGGGGCAGGGTACGGAAACACCATATATTTT

V: TRBV27
size: .
J: TRBJ1-4
D: .
CDR3: CASRKWGRNEKLFF
DNA: TGTGCCAGCAGAAAGTGGGGTCGCAATGAAAAACTGTTTTTT

V: TRBV18
size: .
J: TRBJ1-3
D: TRBD1
CDR3: CASSLGQGSSGNTIYF
DNA: TGTGCCAGCTCACTGGGACAGGGGAGCTCTGGAAACACCATATATTTT

V: TRBV18
size: .
J: TRBJ1-4
D: .
CDR3: CASSPEQGRGKLFF
DNA: TGTGCCAGCTCACCCGAACAGGGACGCGGAAAACTGTTTTTT

V: TRBV6-5
size: once
J: TRBJ1-2
D: TRBD1
CDR3: CASRDSASYGYTF
DNA: TGTGCCAGCCGGGACAGTGCAAGCTATGGCTACACCTTC

V: TRBV6-5
size: .
J: TRBJ1-2
D: .
CDR3: CASSQDTNYGYTF
DNA: TGTGCCAGCAGCCAGGACACTAACTATGGCTACACCTTC

V: TRBV6-1
size: medium-sized
J: TRBJ1-5
D: .
CDR3: CASSEGRAGNQPQHF
DNA: TGTGCCAGCAGTGAAGGTAGGGCCGGCAATCAGCCCCAGCATTTT

V: TRBV6-6
size: .
J: TRBJ1-1
D: .
CDR3: CASSVARDTEAFF
DNA: TGTGCCAGCAGTGTGGCGCGGGACACTGAAGCTTTCTTT

V: TRBV28
size: .
J: TRBJ2-7
D: .
CDR3: CASSLARTGEQYF
DNA: TGTGCCAGCAGTTTAGCCCGTACGGGGGAGCAGTACTTC

V: TRBV7-2
size: few
J: TRBJ1-5
D: .
CDR3: CASSQIRNQPQHF
DNA: TGTGCCAGCAGCCAAATCAGAAATCAGCCCCAGCATTTT

V: TRBV28
size: once
J: TRBJ1-6
D: .
CDR3: CASSLPGSYNSPLHF
DNA: TGTGCCAGCAGTTTGCCGGGCTCCTATAATTCACCCCTCCACTTT

V: TRBV11-2
size: .
J: TRBJ1-2
D: TRBD1
CDR3: CASSLGGQGYGYTF
DNA: TGTGCCAGCAGCTTAGGGGGACAGGGCTATGGCTACACCTTC

V: TRBV4-1
size: .
J: TRBJ2-3
D: .
CDR3: CASSPDSGNTDTQYF
DNA: TGCGCCAGCAGCCCGGACTCAGGGAATACAGATACGCAGTATTTT

V: TRBV11-2
size: .
J: TRBJ1-2
D: TRBD1
CDR3: CASSGTGRYGYTF
DNA: TGTGCCAGCAGCGGGACAGGACGCTATGGCTACACCTTC

V: TRBV3-1/TRBV3-2
size: .
J: TRBJ1-1
D: .
CDR3: CASSQNTGMNTEAFF
DNA: TGTGCCAGCAGCCAAAACACAGGGATGAACACTGAAGCTTTCTTT

V: TRBV11-1
size: .
J: TRBJ1-2
D: TRBD1
CDR3: CASSAGQGISYTF
DNA: TGTGCCAGCAGCGCCGGACAGGGCATTAGCTACACCTTC

V: TRBV4-2
size: .
J: TRBJ1-2
D: TRBD1
CDR3: CASSQEVTGARYGYTF
DNA: TGTGCCAGCAGCCAAGAGGTGACAGGGGCACGCTATGGCTACACCTTC

V: TRBV6-5
size: .
J: TRBJ1-2
D: .
CDR3: CASSPGGGGYTF
DNA: TGTGCCAGCAGTCCGGGGGGGGGCGGCTACACCTTC

V: TRBV7-2
size: .
J: TRBJ2-3
D: .
CDR3: CASSLGPTSTDTQYF
DNA: TGTGCCAGCAGCTTAGGGCCGACAAGCACAGATACGCAGTATTTT

V: TRBV11-2
size: .
J: TRBJ2-2
D: .
CDR3: CASSLQGSTGELFF
DNA: TGTGCCAGCAGCTTACAAGGTAGCACCGGGGAGCTGTTTTTT

V: TRBV15
size: .
J: TRBJ1-1
D: .
CDR3: CATSRDKITEAFF
DNA: TGTGCCACCAGCAGAGATAAAATCACTGAAGCTTTCTTT

V: TRBV9
size: .
J: TRBJ1-5
D: .
CDR3: CASSVNPDRNQPQHF
DNA: TGTGCCAGCAGCGTAAACCCCGACAGAAATCAGCCCCAGCATTTT

V: TRBV28
size: .
J: TRBJ1-2
D: .
CDR3: CASSFLNYGYTF
DNA: TGTGCCAGCAGTTTTCTGAACTATGGCTACACCTTC

V: TRBV5-6
size: few
J: TRBJ1-4
D: TRBD1
CDR3: CASSWGTGSNEKLFF
DNA: TGTGCCAGCAGCTGGGGGACAGGATCAAATGAAAAACTGTTTTTT

V: TRBV7-6
size: .
J: TRBJ2-1
D: TRBD2
CDR3: CASSLMASGGPNEQFF
DNA: TGTGCCAGCAGCTTAATGGCTAGCGGGGGTCCCAATGAGCAGTTCTTC

V: TRBV27
size: few
J: TRBJ2-7
D: TRBD1
CDR3: CASSQQGALEQYF
DNA: TGTGCCAGCTCTCAGCAGGGGGCCCTCGAGCAGTACTTC

V: TRBV27
size: .
J: TRBJ1-4
D: .
CDR3: CASSPYPVMGGKLFF
DNA: TGTGCCAGCAGTCCCTATCCGGTAATGGGGGGAAAACTGTTTTTT

V: TRBV7-3
size: .
J: TRBJ2-5
D: .
CDR3: CASSLAVMETQYF
DNA: TGTGCCAGCAGCTTAGCTGTAATGGAGACCCAGTACTTC

V: TRBV4-2
size: .
J: TRBJ1-2
D: .
CDR3: CASSPSDGPEGHTF
DNA: TGTGCCAGCAGCCCCTCGGACGGCCCAGAGGGGCACACCTTC

V: TRBV7-2
size: .
J: TRBJ1-1
D: .
CDR3: CASSLAGSSTEAFF
DNA: TGTGCCAGCAGCTTAGCGGGTAGTAGCACTGAAGCTTTCTTT

V: TRBV6-2/TRBV6-3
size: few
J: TRBJ2-7
D: TRBD1
CDR3: CASTPPTRGPFDEQYF
DNA: TGTGCCAGCACCCCCCCCACGAGGGGGCCGTTTGACGAGCAGTACTTC

V: TRBV7-2
size: few
J: TRBJ2-3
D: .
CDR3: CATSERRSTDTQYF
DNA: TGTGCCACAAGCGAGAGGCGAAGCACAGATACGCAGTATTTT

V: TRBV30
size: .
J: TRBJ1-2
D: .
CDR3: CAWSFRGGYTF
DNA: TGTGCCTGGAGTTTCCGAGGGGGCTACACCTTC

V: TRBV7-6
size: .
J: TRBJ2-7
D: .
CDR3: CASSLWAQGTSSSYEQYF
DNA: TGTGCCAGCAGCTTATGGGCTCAGGGGACAAGTTCCTCCTACGAGCAGTACTTC

V: TRBV15
size: .
J: TRBJ1-5
D: .
CDR3: CATSRGSVRGGQPQHF
DNA: TGTGCCACCAGCAGAGGATCGGTGCGTGGGGGGCAGCCCCAGCATTTT

V: TRBV11-1
size: .
J: TRBJ1-1
D: TRBD1
CDR3: CASSSGQVGMNTEAFF
DNA: TGTGCCAGCAGCTCCGGACAGGTCGGGATGAACACTGAAGCTTTCTTT

V: TRBV3-1/TRBV3-2
size: .
J: TRBJ1-6
D: .
CDR3: CASSQGGVLLTLHF
DNA: TGTGCCAGCAGCCAAGGCGGAGTGTTACTGACCCTCCACTTT

V: TRBV6-5
size: .
J: TRBJ2-6
D: .
CDR3: CASSFRSGANVLTF
DNA: TGTGCCAGCAGTTTCCGCTCTGGGGCCAACGTCCTGACTTTC

V: TRBV20-1
size: .
J: TRBJ1-1
D: .
CDR3: CSASGHGGAFF
DNA: TGCAGTGCTTCAGGGCATGGTGGAGCTTTCTTT

V: TRBV6-6
size: .
J: TRBJ2-7
D: .
CDR3: CASSYSSYEQYF
DNA: TGTGCCAGCAGTTACTCATCCTACGAGCAGTACTTC

V: TRBV3-1/TRBV3-2
size: .
J: TRBJ2-7
D: .
CDR3: CASSESTASSYEQYF
DNA: TGTGCCAGCAGCGAATCGACTGCGAGCTCCTACGAGCAGTACTTC